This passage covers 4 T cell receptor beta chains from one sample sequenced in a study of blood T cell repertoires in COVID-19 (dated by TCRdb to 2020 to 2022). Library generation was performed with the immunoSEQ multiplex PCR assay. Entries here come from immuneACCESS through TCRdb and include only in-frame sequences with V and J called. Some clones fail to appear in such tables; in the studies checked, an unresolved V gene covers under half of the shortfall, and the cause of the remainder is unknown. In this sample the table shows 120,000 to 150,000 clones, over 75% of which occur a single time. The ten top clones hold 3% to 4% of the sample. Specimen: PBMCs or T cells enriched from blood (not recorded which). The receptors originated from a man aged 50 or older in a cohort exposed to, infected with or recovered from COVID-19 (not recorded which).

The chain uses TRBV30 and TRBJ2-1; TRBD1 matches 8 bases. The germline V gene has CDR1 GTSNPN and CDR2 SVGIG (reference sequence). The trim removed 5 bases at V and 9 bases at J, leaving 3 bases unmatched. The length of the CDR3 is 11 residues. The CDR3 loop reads CAWDRGGEQFF. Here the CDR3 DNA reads TGTGCCTGGGACAGGGGCGGTGAGCAGTTCTTC.

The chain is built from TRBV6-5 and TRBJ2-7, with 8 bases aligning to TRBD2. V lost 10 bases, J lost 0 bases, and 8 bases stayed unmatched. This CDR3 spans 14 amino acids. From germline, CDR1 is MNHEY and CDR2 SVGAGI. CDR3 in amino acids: CAMAGGGPSYEQYF. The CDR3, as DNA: TGTGCCATGGCGGGAGGTGGCCCCTCCTACGAGCAGTACTTC.

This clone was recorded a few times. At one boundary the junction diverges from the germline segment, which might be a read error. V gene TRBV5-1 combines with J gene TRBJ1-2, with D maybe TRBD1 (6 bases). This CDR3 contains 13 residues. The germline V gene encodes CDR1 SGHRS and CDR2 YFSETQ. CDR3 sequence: CASSLGAPDGYTF. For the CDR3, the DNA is TGCGCCAGCAGTTTGGGGGCGCCCGATGGCTACACCTTC. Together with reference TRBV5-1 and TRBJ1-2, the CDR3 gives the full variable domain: KAGVTQTPRYLIKTRGQQVTLSCSPISGHRSVSWYQQTPGQGLQFLFEYFSETQRNKGNFPGRFSGRQFSNSRSEMNVSTLELGDSALYLCASSLGAPDGYTFGSGTRLTVV.

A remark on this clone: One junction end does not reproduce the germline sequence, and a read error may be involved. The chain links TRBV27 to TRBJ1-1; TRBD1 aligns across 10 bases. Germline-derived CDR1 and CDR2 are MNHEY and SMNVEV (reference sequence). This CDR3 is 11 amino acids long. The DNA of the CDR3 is TGTGCCAGCAGTCTACGGACAGGGGGTACCTTT. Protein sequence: CASSLRTGGTF.